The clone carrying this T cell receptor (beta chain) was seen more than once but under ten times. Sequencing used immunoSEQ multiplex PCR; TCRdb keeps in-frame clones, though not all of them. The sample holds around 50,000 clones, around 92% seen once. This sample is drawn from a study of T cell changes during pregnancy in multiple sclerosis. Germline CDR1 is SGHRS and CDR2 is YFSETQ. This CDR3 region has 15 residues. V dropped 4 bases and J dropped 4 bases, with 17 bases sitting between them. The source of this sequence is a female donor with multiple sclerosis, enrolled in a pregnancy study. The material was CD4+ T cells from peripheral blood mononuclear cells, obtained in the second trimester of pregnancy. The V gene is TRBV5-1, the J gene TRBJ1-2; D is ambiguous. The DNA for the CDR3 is TGCGCCAGCAGCGAACACCCGGGAACGGTCTATGGCTACACCTTC. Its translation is CASSEHPGTVYGYTF.